One and the same sample provided the 13 T cell receptor beta chains below, sequenced in a study of blood T cells in healthy people across ages. A second about 6 to 11 cycle PCR used barcoded and J-beta primers. One entry per CDR3 protein results from TCRdb running MiXCR on the 5' RACE reads. The table has roughly 930,000 distinct CDR3 sequences, 48% seen once. Sequencing input: blood. Receptor source: a man aged 25 to 40 in good health.

The J gene is TRBJ1-2, the V gene TRBV5-4, with 9 bases matching TRBD1. V lost 4 bases, J lost 4 bases, and 14 bases stayed unmatched. This CDR3 is 17 amino acids long. CDR1 and CDR2 from the germline V gene are SGHNT and YYREEE (reference sequence). DNA of the CDR3: TGTGCCAGCAGCCCGGACAGGGGAGAGGGTCTGAGCTATGGCTACACCTTC. Amino acid sequence: CASSPDRGEGLSYGYTF.

CDR3 nucleotide sequence: TGTGCCTGGAGTGACTCAGGGGATCAGTTCTTC. Its protein product is CAWSDSGDQFF. The chain combines TRBV30 with TRBJ2-1; D possibly corresponds to TRBD1 (6 bases). Trimming removed 1 base from V and 13 bases from J, with 11 bases in between. This CDR3 has 11 residues. Germline V gene sequence: CDR1 GTSNPN, CDR2 SVGIG (reference sequence). The full variable domain, rest sourced from reference TRBV30 and TRBJ2-1, is SQTIHQWPATLVQPVGSPLSLECTVEGTSNPNLYWYRQAAGRGLQLLFYSVGIGQISSEVPQNLSASRPQDRQFILSSKKLLLSDSGFYLCAWSDSGDQFFGPGTRLTVL.

The chain links TRBV27 to TRBJ2-3; TRBD1 matches 10 bases. Germline V lookup: CDR1 MNHEY, CDR2 SMNVEV (reference sequence). The V gene end was trimmed by 6 bases and the J gene end by 2 bases; junction bases not matched to a gene: 11. The CDR3 runs to 17 residues. CDR3 DNA: TGTGCCAGCAGAAGACAGGGGGCTGGGTTATTCACAGATACGCAGTATTTT. Its translation: CASRRQGAGLFTDTQYF.

V is TRBV14 and J is TRBJ1-2, with no clear D. From germline, CDR1 is SGHDN and CDR2 FVKESK. Between the trimmed V and J ends, which lost 4 bases and 3 bases, there was a span of 15 bases. The CDR3 spans 15 residues. The chain's CDR3 is CASSPRTGYDYGYTF. DNA for the CDR3: TGTGCCAGCAGCCCACGGACCGGCTATGACTATGGCTACACCTTC.

This clonotype was detected many times. V and J are TRBV27 and TRBJ2-7; the D is unclear. The CDR3 spans 14 residues. V lost 5 bases to trimming and J lost 2 bases, with 13 bases between them. CDR1 is MNHEY, CDR2 SMNVEV, per germline (reference sequence). The CDR3 loop is CASSAIVRAYEQYF. The CDR3, as DNA: TGTGCCAGCAGTGCCATAGTCCGGGCCTACGAGCAGTACTTC.

This chain links TRBV27 with TRBJ1-2, with 7 bases fitting TRBD1. Germline-derived CDR1 and CDR2 are MNHEY and SMNVEV (reference sequence). The CDR3 runs 14 residues. Losses at the gene ends were 3 bases for V and 2 bases for J; bases not matched to a gene: 3. CDR3 sequence: CASSFDRENYGYTF. CDR3 bases: TGTGCCAGCAGTTTTGACAGGGAAAACTATGGCTACACCTTC.

The table lists this clonotype with a few counts. V gene TRBV2 combines with J gene TRBJ1-2; D is undetermined. The CDR3 runs 14 residues. V gave up 0 bases and J gave up 1 base, with 6 bases separating them. Germline V gives CDR1 SNHLY, CDR2 FYNNEI. The CDR3 sequence is CASSEAAGNYGYTF. The CDR3, as DNA: TGTGCCAGCAGTGAAGCCGCGGGTAACTATGGCTACACCTTC.

The chain recombines TRBV10-2 with TRBJ1-2, with D perhaps matching TRBD1 (6 bases). There are 15 residues in the CDR3. The V and J ends lost 0 bases and 4 bases respectively, with 12 bases between them. CDR1 and CDR2 (germline): WSHSY, SAAADI. CDR3 protein: CASSESYRTVYGYTF. The CDR3 region has the DNA TGCGCCAGCAGTGAGTCGTATCGGACAGTCTATGGCTACACCTTC.

This chain uses TRBV6-2 or TRBV6-3 with TRBJ2-6; TRBD1 is a possible D gene (6 bases). Germline loops: CDR1 MNHEY, CDR2 SVGEGT. The CDR3 totals 15 residues. V lost 7 bases and J 4 bases, leaving 14 bases between the germline ends. DNA for the CDR3: TGTGCCAGCACCAAGACAGGACCCGGGGCCAACGTCCTGACTTTC. It encodes CASTKTGPGANVLTF.

This clonotype was detected a few times. The chain couples TRBV12-3 or TRBV12-4 to TRBJ2-5; TRBD2 matches 8 bases. The ends lost 6 bases at V and 5 bases at J; junction bases unmatched: 2. This CDR3 has 12 residues. The CDR3 DNA reads as TGTGCCAGCAGACGGACTAGCGAGACCCAGTACTTC. It specifies CASRRTSETQYF.

In the case of this clonotype: The junction shows a germline mismatch at one end, possibly a read error. V is TRBV7-7 and J is TRBJ2-5, with 14 bases matching TRBD2. Germline assignment: CDR1 SSHAT and CDR2 FNYEAQ (reference sequence). The CDR3 covers 16 residues. CDR3 protein: CASSSGLAGGTETQYF. In DNA form, the CDR3 reads TGTGCTAGCAGCTCCGGACTAGCGGGAGGTACAGAGACCCAGTACTTC.

This clonotype was seen a few times. Written as DNA, the CDR3 is TGCAGCGTTGAAGAGCACAGGGCTGTTGAGCAGTTCTTC. Translation gives CSVEEHRAVEQFF. The V and J genes are TRBV29-1 and TRBJ2-1; D is perhaps TRBD1 (6 bases). In germline, CDR1 is SQVTM, CDR2 ANQGSEA. CDR3 size: 13 residues. Trimming took off 0 bases at V and 9 bases at J, with 12 bases between the two ends.

In regard to this clonotype: This clone may be a read error of a much larger clone one base away. The CDR3 coding sequence is TGTGCCAGCAGTTACCGCAATAAGCAGTTCTTC. Translating gives CASSYRNKQFF. The rearrangement joins TRBV6-2 or TRBV6-3 to TRBJ2-1, with D unresolved. Per germline, CDR1 MNHEY and CDR2 SVGEGT. The CDR3 spans 11 residues.